A single sample gave rise to the 29 T cell receptor beta chains below, sequenced in a study of blood T cell repertoires in COVID-19. Using immunoSEQ multiplex PCR, the repertoire was profiled, and TCRdb retains in-frame clones only, with some absent. The sample contains a few hundred thousand clones, about nine tenths of which appear only once. What was sequenced was PBMCs or T cells enriched from blood (not recorded which). The receptors originated from a woman aged 55-75 years who had recovered from COVID-19.

V usage is TRBV19 and J usage is TRBJ2-7, with a weak D call TRBD2 (6 bases). The CDR3 is made up of 14 amino acids. With 6 bases removed from V and 2 bases from J, the gap between germline ends came to 14 bases. Germline CDR1 is LNHDA and CDR2 is SQIVND (reference sequence). The CDR3 loop is CASSWGLTTYEQYF. The CDR3 DNA sequence: TGTGCCAGTAGCTGGGGACTGACAACCTACGAGCAGTACTTC.

The rearrangement links TRBV5-4 to TRBJ1-2, with a weak D call TRBD1 (6 bases). CDR1 is SGHNT and CDR2 is YYREEE in the germline V gene (reference sequence). With 5 bases removed from V and 2 bases from J, the gap between germline ends came to 10 bases. The CDR3 sequence is 13 residues long. In DNA, the CDR3 is TGTGCCAGCAGTCACACAGGGAACTATGGCTACACCTTC. Encoded protein: CASSHTGNYGYTF.

The rearrangement joins TRBV21-1 to TRBJ1-1. TRBV21-1 is a recognized pseudogene. This CDR3 spans 13 amino acids. The CDR3 sequence is CASIGVLNTEAFF. Here the CDR3 DNA reads TGTGCCAGCATTGGAGTATTGAACACTGAAGCTTTCTTT.

The chain has TRBV6-5 and TRBJ2-3, with D unresolved. Trimming left V 8 bases short and J 1 base short, with 16 bases between. The CDR3 is made up of 15 amino acids. Germline loops: CDR1 MNHEY, CDR2 SVGAGI. The CDR3 loop is CASGWALGGTDTQYF. DNA for the CDR3: TGTGCCAGCGGATGGGCTTTAGGCGGCACAGATACGCAGTATTTT.

CDR3 sequence (DNA): TGTGCCAGCAGCCCCCCCGGGACAGACGAAACAGCTAACTATGGCTACACCTTC. Residues: CASSPPGTDETANYGYTF. V and J are TRBV2 and TRBJ1-2, with TRBD1 matching over 7 bases. Unmatched junction bases numbered 16, after V lost 6 bases and J lost 0 bases. The CDR3 length is 18 residues. Germline-derived CDR1 and CDR2 are SNHLY and FYNNEI. Looking up the rest from reference TRBV2 and TRBJ1-2 gives the full variable domain: EPEVTQTPSHQVTQMGQEVILRCVPISNHLYFYWYRQILGQKVEFLVSFYNNEISEKSEIFDDQFSVERPDGSNFTLKIRSTKLEDSAMYFCASSPPGTDETANYGYTFGSGTRLTVV.

This chain's CDR3 is CASSYSAGGSYEQYF. The CDR3 region has the DNA TGTGCCAGCAGTTACTCAGCGGGGGGATCCTACGAGCAGTACTTC. V usage is TRBV6-5 and J usage is TRBJ2-7; 9 bases line up with TRBD2. CDR1 and CDR2 (germline): MNHEY, SVGAGI. V lost 0 bases to trimming and J lost 1 base; unmatched junction nucleotides: 1. The CDR3 extends over 15 amino acids.

V is TRBV9 and J is TRBJ2-1, with a possible D match to TRBD1 (6 bases). The CDR3 is 17 amino acids. CDR1 and CDR2 (germline): SGDLS, YYNGEE. Between the trimmed V and J ends, which lost 4 bases and 7 bases, there was a span of 24 bases. CDR3 coding DNA: TGTGCCAGCAGCATCACTCCGAGGGGGTCGAGGAGAAATGAGCAGTTCTTC. It is translated as CASSITPRGSRRNEQFF.

V gene TRBV9 combines with J gene TRBJ2-5; TRBD2 agrees at 7 bases. Germline CDR1 is SGDLS and CDR2 is YYNGEE. The CDR3 is made up of 16 amino acids. Losses at the gene ends were 1 base for V and 7 bases for J; bases not matched to a gene: 13. CDR3 amino acids: CASSVQSASGPGTQYF. The CDR3, as DNA: TGTGCCAGCAGCGTACAGTCGGCTAGCGGACCGGGGACCCAGTACTTC.

The rearrangement joins TRBV5-1 to TRBJ1-6; D is uncertain. This CDR3 has 13 amino acids. The ends were cut back, 4 bases at V and 9 bases at J, with 11 bases in the middle. Per germline, CDR1 SGHRS and CDR2 YFSETQ. CDR3 bases: TGCGCCAGCAGCACAACCGGGTTTTCACCCCTCCACTTT. This translates into CASSTTGFSPLHF.

A few counts support this clone. V is TRBV7-9 and J is TRBJ1-4, with 9 bases aligning to TRBD1. The germline V gene encodes CDR1 SEHNR and CDR2 FQNEAQ (reference sequence). V lost 5 bases and J lost 7; bases outside the gene matches: 8. The CDR3 length is 15 residues. The CDR3: CASSRTTGGTEKLFF. In DNA form, the CDR3 reads TGTGCCAGCAGCCGTACTACAGGGGGCACTGAAAAACTGTTTTTT.

Only one count was recorded for this clone. The chain uses TRBV5-6 and TRBJ2-5, with 15 positions matching TRBD2. The CDR3 is 18 residues long. The ends lost 4 bases at V and 2 bases at J; junction bases unmatched: 9. The germline CDR1 and CDR2 sequences are SGHDT and YYEEEE. The CDR3 is CASSGKGTSGGQQETQYF. For the CDR3, the DNA is TGTGCCAGCAGCGGAAAAGGGACTAGCGGGGGGCAGCAAGAGACCCAGTACTTC. The full variable domain, rest sourced from reference TRBV5-6 and TRBJ2-5, is DAGVTQSPTHLIKTRGQQVTLRCSPKSGHDTVSWYQQALGQGPQFIFQYYEEEERQRGNFPDRFSGHQFPNYSSELNVNALLLGDSALYLCASSGKGTSGGQQETQYFGPGTRLLVL.

The chain couples TRBV11-2 to TRBJ2-1; 7 bases align to TRBD2. This CDR3 has 15 residues. J lost 5 bases, V lost 5 bases, and 9 bases had no gene match. Looked up from germline, CDR1 is SGHAT and CDR2 is FQNNGV. The CDR3 DNA reads as TGTGCCAGCAGCCCCTACGGGGGGAACAACAATGAGCAGTTCTTC. Translation gives CASSPYGGNNNEQFF.

J is TRBJ1-2 and V is TRBV6-5; the D gene is possibly TRBD1 (5 bases). V shed 2 bases and J shed 3 bases, with 16 bases lying between them. From germline, CDR1 is MNHEY and CDR2 SVGAGI. This CDR3 contains 16 residues. This CDR3 reads CASSYRPGGMDYGYTF. CDR3 coding DNA: TGTGCCAGCAGTTACCGTCCGGGGGGGATGGACTATGGCTACACCTTC.

CDR3 residues: CATTYAKEGYTF. Written as DNA, the CDR3 is TGTGCCACCACGTACGCAAAGGAGGGCTACACCTTC. This rearrangement joins TRBV2 to TRBJ1-2; D remains unclear. Per the germline V gene, CDR1 is SNHLY and CDR2 is FYNNEI. The CDR3 extends over 12 amino acids. Between the trimmed V and J ends, which lost 10 bases and 8 bases, there was a span of 17 bases.

J is TRBJ2-7 and V is TRBV6-5; the D gene is possibly TRBD1 (6 bases). The CDR3 length is 14 residues. V dropped 6 bases and J dropped 1 base, with 13 bases sitting between them. The germline CDR1 and CDR2 sequences are MNHEY and SVGAGI. The CDR3 bases are TGTGCCAGCAGCCTCCGACAGGTTTCCTACGAGCAGTACGTC. Protein sequence: CASSLRQVSYEQYV.

The V and J genes are TRBV18 and TRBJ2-3, with 8 bases identical to TRBD1. In germline, CDR1 is KGHSH, CDR2 LQKENI. The CDR3 runs to 17 residues. V lost 6 bases, J lost 1 base, and 12 bases stayed unmatched. This CDR3 is CASSPGTGTRGTDTQYF. Here the CDR3 DNA reads TGTGCCAGCTCTCCCGGGACAGGCACCCGGGGCACAGATACGCAGTATTTT. Complete variable domain (other parts from reference TRBV18 and TRBJ2-3): NAGVMQNPRHLVRRRGQEARLRCSPMKGHSHVYWYRQLPEEGLKFMVYLQKENIIDESGMPKERFSAEFPKEGPSILRIQQVVRGDSAAYFCASSPGTGTRGTDTQYFGPGTRLTVL.

This chain uses TRBV4-2 with TRBJ2-5; 12 bases align to TRBD2. The V segment lost 0 bases and the J segment 1 base; nucleotides outside the gene matches: 3. CDR1 LGHNA and CDR2 YNFKEQ come from the germline V gene. The CDR3 sequence is 17 residues long. The CDR3 is CASSQDPSGGVQETQYF. Here the CDR3 DNA reads TGTGCCAGCAGCCAAGATCCTAGCGGGGGGGTCCAAGAGACCCAGTACTTC.

Regarding this clone: The sample contains more than one DNA sequence encoding this CDR3. The rearrangement joins TRBV3-1 (or the pseudogene TRBV3-2) to TRBJ2-1; 12 bases agree with TRBD2. The CDR3 contains 16 residues. After removal of 1 base from V and 2 bases from J, the junction contained 0 bases not matched to a gene. CDR1 and CDR2 (germline): LGHDT, YNNKEL (reference sequence). In nucleotides, the CDR3 is TGTGCCAGCAGCCAAGGACTAGCGGGGGCCTACAATGAGCAGTTCTTC. The encoded protein is CASSQGLAGAYNEQFF.

This chain links TRBV9 with TRBJ2-3; 7 nucleotides align to TRBD2. The CDR3 sequence is 11 residues long. Germline CDR1 SGDLS, CDR2 YYNGEE. J lost 7 bases, V lost 7 bases, and 3 bases had no gene match. The CDR3 region is CASGRGNTQYF. CDR3 bases: TGTGCCAGCGGGAGGGGCAATACGCAGTATTTT. The full variable domain, in which reference TRBV9 and TRBJ2-3 provide the parts outside the CDR3, is DSGVTQTPKHLITATGQRVTLRCSPRSGDLSVYWYQQSLDQGLQFLIQYYNGEERAKGNILERFSAQQFPDLHSELNLSSLELGDSALYFCASGRGNTQYFGPGTRLTVL.

The chain links TRBV10-3 to TRBJ1-2, with D possibly being TRBD1 (6 bases). The germline V gene has CDR1 ENHRY and CDR2 SYGVKD. This CDR3 contains 14 residues. Trimming left V 6 bases short and J 0 bases short, with 11 bases between. This CDR3 reads CAISLTGSNYGYTF. The CDR3 DNA reads as TGTGCCATCAGCCTGACAGGATCTAACTATGGCTACACCTTC.

The chain carries TRBV11-2 and TRBJ2-1; TRBD1 is a possible D gene (6 bases). V lost 4 bases and J 6 bases, leaving 13 bases between the germline ends. Germline CDR1 reads SGHAT; CDR2 reads FQNNGV. The CDR3 length is 14 residues. In DNA form, the CDR3 reads TGTGCCAGCAGCTACAATTGGGGGCGCAATGAGCAGTTCTTC. This translates into CASSYNWGRNEQFF.

The chain links TRBV27 to TRBJ2-1, with 10 bases that match TRBD1. The CDR3 runs to 15 residues. Germline trimming cut 2 bases from V and 5 bases from J; bases unmatched to any gene: 3. Per germline, CDR1 MNHEY and CDR2 SMNVEV (reference sequence). The CDR3 DNA sequence: TGTGCCAGCAGTTTAGACAGGGGGCCCCACAATGAGCAGTTCTTC. This gives the protein CASSLDRGPHNEQFF.

This chain joins TRBV6-5 and TRBJ2-7; 10 bases are a match to TRBD1. CDR1 is MNHEY, CDR2 SVGAGI, per germline. The junction had 5 bases not matched to a gene; V was cut back by 7 bases and J by 2 bases. The CDR3 is made up of 14 amino acids. The CDR3 DNA reads TGTGCCAGCACTCCGGGACAGGGGCCCTACGAGCAGTACGTC. As protein: CASTPGQGPYEQYV.

As DNA, the CDR3 is TGTGCCAGCAGCCCCCGAGGCTCTGGGGCCAACGTCCTGACTTTC. It translates to CASSPRGSGANVLTF. The chain recombines TRBV21-1 with TRBJ2-6; the D call in the table, TRBD2, was not verified against the DNA. TRBV21-1 is marked as a pseudogene. CDR3 length equals 15 residues.

The rearrangement uses TRBV28 and TRBJ1-6, with D possibly TRBD1 on 6 matching bases. CDR3 length: 15 residues. V was pared by 10 bases and J by 7 bases, with 20 bases between. Looked up from germline, CDR1 is MDHEN and CDR2 is SYDVKM. CDR3 region: CATPSKTGANSPLHF. CDR3 in DNA: TGTGCCACCCCAAGTAAGACAGGCGCAAATTCACCCCTCCACTTT.

On this clone itself: A much larger clone differs by one base, so this may be a read error. This chain's CDR3 is CASSRLAGGPDTQYF. The DNA of the CDR3 is TGTGCCAGCAGCCGACTAGCGGGGGGGCCAGATACGCAGTATTTT. The chain has TRBV11-2 and TRBJ2-3, with 14 positions matching TRBD2. Germline lookup yields CDR1 SGHAT and CDR2 FQNNGV. This CDR3 contains 15 residues. Germline trimming cut 5 bases from V and 4 bases from J; bases unmatched to any gene: 2.

The chain recombines TRBV4-1 with TRBJ2-1; TRBD2 is a possible D gene (5 bases). This CDR3 contains 14 residues. CDR1 MGHRA and CDR2 YSYEKL come from the germline V gene. V dropped 3 bases and J dropped 5 bases, with 11 bases sitting between them. The CDR3 loop reads CASSHLRGNNEQFF. The CDR3 DNA is TGCGCCAGCAGCCACCTCCGAGGGAACAATGAGCAGTTCTTC.

The V and J genes are TRBV5-1 and TRBJ1-6; D not resolved. The CDR3 extends over 15 amino acids. Germline-derived CDR1 and CDR2 are SGHRS and YFSETQ. Trimming left V 0 bases short and J 8 bases short, with 12 bases between. In nucleotides, the CDR3 is TGCGCCAGCAGCTTGGGGCAGCGTTCATATTCACCCCTCCACTTT. Its translation is CASSLGQRSYSPLHF. Using reference TRBV5-1 and TRBJ1-6 for the parts outside the CDR3, the full variable domain is KAGVTQTPRYLIKTRGQQVTLSCSPISGHRSVSWYQQTPGQGLQFLFEYFSETQRNKGNFPGRFSGRQFSNSRSEMNVSTLELGDSALYLCASSLGQRSYSPLHFGNGTRLTVT.

This rearrangement joins TRBV6-1 to TRBJ2-7, with TRBD1 matching over 7 bases. The germline V gene encodes CDR1 MNHNS and CDR2 SASEGT. V lost 2 bases to trimming and J lost 4 bases; unmatched junction nucleotides: 2. The CDR3 runs 13 residues. The CDR3 nucleotides are TGTGCCAGCAGTGAACAGGGGGAATACGAGCAGTACTTC. Protein product: CASSEQGEYEQYF.